The next 5 T cell receptor beta chains were all read from a single sample in a study of T cell changes during pregnancy in multiple sclerosis. The assay was immunoSEQ multiplex PCR, and TCRdb's table has in-frame clones only and misses some. Altogether under 50,000 clones are present, roughly 90% being singletons, with the ten largest covering approximately 4%. Specimen: CD8+ T cells from peripheral blood mononuclear cells, collected in the first trimester of pregnancy. All receptors come from a female donor with multiple sclerosis, enrolled in a pregnancy study.

The V gene is TRBV4-3, the J gene TRBJ1-6; unclear D gene. This CDR3 contains 15 residues. CDR1 is LGHNA and CDR2 is YSLEER in the germline V gene. Trimming stripped 0 bases from V and 7 bases from J, with 10 bases between. The CDR3 bases are TGCGCCAGCAGCCAAGAACTAGGTGGCAATTCACCCCTCCACTTT. Amino acid sequence: CASSQELGGNSPLHF.

V and J are TRBV6-5 and TRBJ2-1; D may be TRBD1 (5 bases). The CDR3 is made up of 13 amino acids. V lost 1 base and J 8 bases, leaving 9 bases between the germline ends. Looked up from germline, CDR1 is MNHEY and CDR2 is SVGAGI. In nucleotides, the CDR3 is TGTGCCAGCAGTTACTTAGAAGGGGATGAGCAGTTCTTC. Amino acids: CASSYLEGDEQFF.

The chain carries TRBV6-6 and TRBJ2-5, with D possibly TRBD2 on 7 matching bases. CDR1 MNHNY and CDR2 SVGAGI come from the germline V gene (reference sequence). The CDR3 is 14 amino acids. The V end lost 6 bases, the J end lost 5 bases, and 16 bases lay between the germline ends. CDR3 in DNA: TGTGCCAGCAGGAACCCGGGGGGCCTGGAGACCCAGTACTTC. This sequence encodes CASRNPGGLETQYF.

The chain has TRBV5-6 and TRBJ1-6; D is ambiguous. CDR3 size: 15 residues. Germline V lookup: CDR1 SGHDT, CDR2 YYEEEE. V dropped 4 bases and J dropped 3 bases, with 11 bases sitting between them. CDR3 bases: TGTGCCAGCAGCCGGCGAGAGGTCTATAATTCACCCCTCCACTTT. Translated: CASSRREVYNSPLHF.

The chain combines TRBV4-1 with TRBJ1-2; no clear D gene. Per the germline V gene, CDR1 is MGHRA and CDR2 is YSYEKL. Trimming cost V 0 bases and J 6 bases, with 8 bases left between them. The CDR3 is 13 residues long. The CDR3 spells CASSQERGNGYTF. CDR3 coding DNA: TGCGCCAGCAGCCAAGAAAGAGGGAATGGCTACACCTTC.